This TCR beta chain was identified during a study of blood T cell repertoires in COVID-19 (dated by TCRdb to the early 2020s). Regarding the study in general: Collaborator samples came from the United States, Italy and Spain and covered acute and convalescent phases of COVID-19. The repertoires were released in a freely available public database meant as a resource for research on the immune response to SARS-CoV-2. Where available, HLA class I and class II types were taken from metadata supplied by the sample provider and were not determined by assay-based typing. Nearly every sample came with metadata listing a de-identified subject ID, COVID-19 status, age in years and sex. Subjects who had been exposed to COVID-19, were actively infected with it, or had recovered from it provided the deeply sampled blood TCRbeta repertoires that made up the dataset. The material from the prospective study consisted of cDNA or gDNA derived from T cells, B-cell-depleted T cells, or PBMCs. The samples were drawn from the first 160 participants of the ongoing ImmuneRACE study and from 1,254 subjects provided by 6 global collaborators. Findings and caveats that apply to the study as a whole: The amount of clinical and demographic metadata varied by source and participant and was provided uncurated.

The immunoSEQ Assay, a bias-controlled multiplex PCR, was used to amplify TCRbeta CDR3 regions from genomic DNA. Per the original workflow: Within the assay, amplification of reference gene primers was used to estimate how many nucleated cells each sample contained. To quantify the absolute abundance of each unique TCRbeta CDR3 rearrangement, sequence reads were collapsed and filtered. For each sample, productive Simpson clonality was calculated as the square root of Simpson's diversity index across productive rearrangements. Sourced from immuneACCESS, this table was stored by TCRdb with only in-frame sequences that have V and J called. A share of the clones is absent; for the studies checked, an unresolved V gene accounts for under half, and the remainder has no known explanation. Clone size and V and J calls were adopted from that table, with D and trimming inferred from the DNA. In this sample the table shows over 70,000 clones, 75% to 90% of which occur a single time. Approximately 12% of the sample comes from the top ten.

As for this clone: There is no known antigen for this receptor. Qualities for individual bases were not recorded, and no much larger clone is one base off.

V is clipped by 6 bases and J by 2 bases, and the sequence between their germline boundaries is 14 bases long. The germline V gene encodes CDR1 MRHNA and CDR2 SNTAGT. Spanning cysteine to phenylalanine, the CDR3 consists of 14 amino acids. Only the CDR3 region is kept as DNA, spanning 42 bases read in frame from base 1. Whole blood was collected in K2EDTA tubes by collaborating institutions according to the institutions' own protocols. For TCRbeta analysis, collaborators shipped samples in one of three forms: frozen whole blood, isolated PBMCs, or DNA extracted from either of those sample types. This TCR was recovered from an elderly man with acute or convalescent COVID-19. The rearrangement joined TRBV6-4 to TRBJ2-7; TRBD2 is possibly the D segment (5 matching bases). Source material: peripheral blood. For the CDR3, the sequence is CASRGARFPYEQYF. The bases read TGTGCCAGCAGGGGAGCCCGTTTTCCCTACGAGCAGTACTTC.